The 21 T cell receptor beta chains reported below all come from one sample, sequenced in a study of CD8 T cells in Susac syndrome. Reverse transcription of roughly 0.5 to 1 ug RNA was performed with random hexamers. Each CDR3 protein is one row after TCRdb ran MiXCR on the immunoSEQ multiplex PCR reads. The table records 55,000 to 80,000 distinct CDR3 sequences, roughly 93% of them present only once. The sequenced sample consisted of CD4+ T cells from PBMCs. The receptor set was obtained from a human donor with Susac syndrome.

The sample holds one count of this clonotype. The V and J genes are TRBV19 and TRBJ1-2; D uncertain. CDR3 size: 15 residues. The V end lost 10 bases, the J end lost 0 bases, and 18 bases lay between the germline ends. Germline CDR1 reads LNHDA; CDR2 reads SQIVND (reference sequence). The CDR3 sequence: CATGPQVSANYGYTF. The CDR3 DNA reads TGTGCCACCGGACCCCAGGTATCAGCTAACTATGGCTACACCTTC. Using reference TRBV19 and TRBJ1-2 for the parts outside the CDR3, the full variable domain is DGGITQSPKYLFRKEGQNVTLSCEQNLNHDAMYWYRQDPGQGLRLIYYSQIVNDFQKGDIAEGYSVSREKKESFPLTVTSAQKNPTAFYLCATGPQVSANYGYTFGSGTRLTVV.

The V and J genes are TRBV12-5 and TRBJ2-5; 8 bases agree with TRBD1. The trim removed 1 base at V and 6 bases at J, leaving 4 bases unmatched. Germline assignment: CDR1 LGHNT and CDR2 FRNRAP. This CDR3 has 14 residues. Written as DNA, the CDR3 is TGTGCTAGTGGTTTGGGGTCAGGGGGCCAGACCCAGTACTTC. Amino acid sequence: CASGLGSGGQTQYF. Looking up the rest from reference TRBV12-5 and TRBJ2-5 gives the full variable domain: DARVTQTPRHKVTEMGQEVTMRCQPILGHNTVFWYRQTMMQGLELLAYFRNRAPLDDSGMPKDRFSAEMPDATLATLKIQPSEPRDSAVYFCASGLGSGGQTQYFGPGTRLLVL.

The V and J genes are TRBV19 and TRBJ2-5; D is perhaps TRBD1 or TRBD2 (5 bases each). Germline CDR1 LNHDA, CDR2 SQIVND (reference sequence). V was trimmed by 5 bases and J by 3 bases, leaving 16 bases between them. The CDR3 sequence is 15 residues long. This chain's CDR3 is CASSPGTSGEETQYF. The CDR3 nucleotides read TGTGCCAGTAGTCCCGGGACCAGTGGGGAAGAGACCCAGTACTTC.

Here the CDR3 DNA reads TGCGCCAGCAGCCAGGGACAGGGCTCTGGGGCCAACGTCCTGACTTTC. It encodes CASSQGQGSGANVLTF. This rearrangement joins TRBV4-3 to TRBJ2-6, with 9 bases lining up with TRBD1. Germline V CDR1 and CDR2: LGHNA, YSLEER. The CDR3 covers 16 residues. V lost 3 bases to trimming and J lost 0 bases; unmatched junction nucleotides: 0.

This sequence joins TRBV20-1 and TRBJ1-1; maybe TRBD1 (5 bases). The V gene's germline CDR1 is DFQATT and CDR2 SNEGSKA (reference sequence). The CDR3 consists of 13 residues. V was cut by 0 bases and J by 6 bases, with 11 bases left in between. The CDR3: CSARDKWDAEAFF. As DNA, the CDR3 is TGCAGTGCTAGAGATAAATGGGACGCTGAAGCTTTCTTT.

The V call is TRBV6-5, the J call TRBJ1-2; the D is unclear. This CDR3 region has 15 residues. The germline V gene encodes CDR1 MNHEY and CDR2 SVGAGI. Trimming took 6 bases from V and 1 from J, leaving 15 bases between them. CDR3 protein: CASSRLRTLNYGYTF. The CDR3 coding sequence is TGTGCCAGCAGCAGACTGCGTACCCTTAACTATGGCTACACCTTC.

V and J are TRBV7-9 and TRBJ1-2, with D possibly TRBD1 on 5 matching bases. The CDR3 has 13 residues. CDR1 and CDR2 from the germline V gene are SEHNR and FQNEAQ (reference sequence). The V and J ends lost 3 bases and 7 bases respectively, with 12 bases between them. The CDR3 DNA follows: TGTGCCAGCAGCTTGTACCAGGGAGCTGGCTACACCTTC. This sequence encodes CASSLYQGAGYTF.

The chain links TRBV20-1 to TRBJ1-1; D not resolved. Germline values: CDR1 DFQATT, CDR2 SNEGSKA (reference sequence). The CDR3 loop spans 13 amino acids. The CDR3 coding sequence is TGCTCGTTGGCCCTGGTATGGAACACTGAAGCTTTCTTT. This sequence encodes CSLALVWNTEAFF.

About this clonotype itself: The junction departs from germline at one end; a sequencing error may be responsible. The CDR3 DNA reads as TGTGCTAGCAGCTTAGGGGGAGCTAGCGGTCTAAAGTTCTTC. Translation gives CASSLGGASGLKFF. The gene calls are TRBV7-7 and TRBJ2-1; D might be TRBD2 (7 bases). The CDR3 totals 14 residues. Germline loops: CDR1 SSHAT, CDR2 FNYEAQ (reference sequence).

This clonotype was observed a single time. The chain employs TRBV6-2 or TRBV6-3 and TRBJ1-3; no firm D call. This CDR3 region has 16 residues. Per the germline V gene, CDR1 is MNHEY and CDR2 is SVGEGT. V dropped 2 bases and J dropped 4 bases, with 15 bases sitting between them. The CDR3 reads CASSYPGPARGNTIYF. The DNA of the CDR3 is TGTGCCAGCAGTTACCCAGGACCGGCACGCGGAAACACCATATATTTT.

This clonotype was counted a single time. The rearrangement joins TRBV27 to TRBJ1-2; D unresolved. From germline, CDR1 is MNHEY and CDR2 SMNVEV (reference sequence). The CDR3 is 11 amino acids. V gave up 8 bases and J gave up 8 bases, with 12 bases separating them. The CDR3 DNA is TGTGCCAGCGCGGGATCGGAGGGCTACACCTTC. Translating gives CASAGSEGYTF.

This clonotype is a singleton in its sample. This chain links TRBV14 with TRBJ2-5, with 8 bases lining up with TRBD2. Germline CDR1 is SGHDN and CDR2 is FVKESK. The CDR3 consists of 15 residues. The ends lost 4 bases at V and 5 bases at J; junction bases unmatched: 9. The CDR3 loop is CASSPGLGVVETQYF. Here the CDR3 DNA reads TGTGCCAGCAGCCCGGGACTAGGGGTTGTGGAGACCCAGTACTTC.

The rearrangement joins TRBV30 to TRBJ1-1; tentatively, D is TRBD1 (5 bases). The V gene's germline CDR1 is GTSNPN and CDR2 SVGIG (reference sequence). This CDR3 comprises 17 residues. Trimming took 0 bases from V and 2 from J, leaving 19 bases between them. The CDR3: CAWSVIRSTGLNTEAFF. The CDR3 nucleotides read TGTGCCTGGAGTGTAATACGGTCGACGGGGCTTAACACTGAAGCTTTCTTT.

This chain uses TRBV12-3 or TRBV12-4 with TRBJ1-1; no clear D. V lost 7 bases to trimming and J lost 4 bases, with 13 bases between them. The CDR3 is made up of 13 amino acids. In DNA form, the CDR3 reads TGTGCCAGCACCCGGATAGTGGGCACTGAAGCTTTCTTT. It specifies CASTRIVGTEAFF.

The rearrangement joins TRBV11-3 to TRBJ2-2; D may correspond to TRBD1 or TRBD2 (5 bases each). V dropped 6 bases and J dropped 4 bases, with 15 bases sitting between them. There are 15 residues in the CDR3. Germline V gene data show CDR1 as SGHNT and CDR2 as YENEEA. CDR3 sequence (DNA): TGTGCCAGCAGAGGGGCAGGGAGCGTCACCGGGGAGCTGTTTTTT. It codes for CASRGAGSVTGELFF.

The chain links TRBV28 to TRBJ2-1, with TRBD2 matching 13 bases. This CDR3 contains 15 residues. Germline V gives CDR1 MDHEN, CDR2 SYDVKM. Germline trimming cut 2 bases from V and 9 bases from J; bases unmatched to any gene: 4. DNA of the CDR3: TGTGCCAGCAGTTTACAAACTAGCGGGGGGGCTGAGCAGTTCTTC. Its translation is CASSLQTSGGAEQFF.

V is TRBV19 and J is TRBJ2-1; D is tentatively TRBD1 or TRBD2 (5 bases each). CDR3 length: 15 amino acids. V was pared by 2 bases and J by 5 bases, with 13 bases between. CDR1 is LNHDA, CDR2 SQIVND, per germline (reference sequence). CDR3 sequence (DNA): TGTGCCAGTAGTATAAGGACCGGGGCCCACAATGAGCAGTTCTTC. Translated, it gives CASSIRTGAHNEQFF. The whole variable domain, filled in from reference TRBV19 and TRBJ2-1, reads DGGITQSPKYLFRKEGQNVTLSCEQNLNHDAMYWYRQDPGQGLRLIYYSQIVNDFQKGDIAEGYSVSREKKESFPLTVTSAQKNPTAFYLCASSIRTGAHNEQFFGPGTRLTVL.

This sequence joins TRBV20-1 and TRBJ1-1; the D is unclear. V lost 0 bases, J lost 0 bases, and 11 bases lay in between. Per germline, CDR1 DFQATT and CDR2 SNEGSKA (reference sequence). This CDR3 spans 15 amino acids. The CDR3 nucleotides are TGCAGTGCTAGAGATACGACGGGTATGAACACTGAAGCTTTCTTT. Amino acids: CSARDTTGMNTEAFF.

The chain joins TRBV28 to TRBJ2-5; 7 bases map to TRBD1. The germline gives CDR1 MDHEN, CDR2 SYDVKM. Losses at the gene ends were 8 bases for V and 5 bases for J; bases not matched to a gene: 8. The CDR3 is 13 residues long. DNA of the CDR3: TGTGCCAGCCTTTCTCAGGGGGTTGAGACCCAGTACTTC. It is translated as CASLSQGVETQYF.

The J gene is TRBJ2-7, the V gene TRBV7-9; no reliable D call. Germline V gene sequence: CDR1 SEHNR, CDR2 FQNEAQ (reference sequence). V was trimmed by 6 bases and J by 0 bases, leaving 6 bases between them. The CDR3 is 12 amino acids. This CDR3 reads CASRGSSYEQYF. CDR3 DNA sequence: TGTGCCAGCAGGGGGTCCTCCTACGAGCAGTACTTC.

The V gene is TRBV18, the J gene TRBJ2-1; D gene ambiguous. The CDR3 covers 12 residues. V was shortened by 6 bases and J by 1 base, with 4 bases between the two germline ends. CDR1 and CDR2 from the germline V gene are KGHSH and LQKENI. CDR3 protein: CASSLSYNEQFF. The CDR3 DNA sequence: TGTGCCAGCTCGCTATCCTACAATGAGCAGTTCTTC.